This T cell receptor beta chain was sequenced in a study of T-cell reconstitution after alpha-beta-depleted transplantation in children. Overall study findings and caveats: For some patients, TCRbeta diversity was high at day 60 because of recipient T cells and thymic progenitors that survived. Counts and diversity of T cells one year after transplant came mostly from newly produced T cells. As was reported, about two months after transplant, alpha-beta T cells came from several hundred expanded graft clones.

Researchers prepared the TCRbeta library using unique molecular identifiers, the study reports. TCRdb ran MiXCR on the PCR reads and lists one entry per CDR3 protein. The table lists over 200,000 distinct CDR3 sequences, over 15% of them singletons. Trimming cost V 0 bases and J 8 bases, with 12 bases left between them. CDR1 and CDR2 from the germline V gene are SGHRS and YFSETQ. The CDR3 has 14 amino acids. Turning to this clonotype: Antigen specificity is unknown.

Sequencing used PBMCs, mostly from graft donor cells, obtained 360 days after TCRalphabeta/CD19-depleted stem cell transplant. The rearrangement uses TRBV5-1 and TRBJ2-1; maybe TRBD2 (5 bases). The receptor's source is a male patient aged 2 to 9 who had a stem cell transplant for acute lymphoblastic leukemia, so the T cells may come from the graft donor. In nucleotides, the CDR3 is TGCGCCAGCAGCTTGGGACGGGGTTCAGATGAGCAGTTCTTC. It codes for CASSLGRGSDEQFF.